This is a list of T cell receptor beta chains from one sample in a study of control samples from healthy donors and cancer patients. The repertoire was sequenced with immunoSEQ multiplex PCR; TCRdb's copy has only in-frame clones and lacks some. This table has around 80,000 clones, about 88% appearing once. Input material: blood. These TCRs come from a woman aged 45-65 years in good health. Both conserved end residues are part of each CDR3. The D gene is left open where the match is weak. Expanded clones get a size class; other rows say once, few or many, or leave the size out.

CDR3nt	CDR3aa	abundance	v_gene	d_gene	j_gene
TGTGCCAGCAGCGTATCACGTATCGATGGCTGCACCTTC	CASSVSRIDGCTF	NA	TRBV9	NA	TRBJ1-2
TGTGCCACATCCGGGACAGCCAGCACAGATACGCAGTATTTT	CATSGTASTDTQYF	NA	TRBV10-3	TRBD1	TRBJ2-3
TGCGCCAGCAGCCCGACAGGATACAACTCACCCCTCCACTTT	CASSPTGYNSPLHF	NA	TRBV5-1	NA	TRBJ1-6
TGCGCCAGCAGTGAGACAGGAAGAAATGAAAAACTGTTTTTT	CASSETGRNEKLFF	NA	TRBV10-2	NA	TRBJ1-4
TGTGCCAGCAGTGAAGGTTCGGGGAATTCCTATGGCTACACCTTC	CASSEGSGNSYGYTF	NA	TRBV6-1	NA	TRBJ1-2
TGTGCCAGCAGCTGGGGTCGAAATAATTCACCCCTCCACTTT	CASSWGRNNSPLHF	NA	TRBV7-8	NA	TRBJ1-6
TGTGCCAGCAGTTACTCGTACGGGCGCACAGATACGCAGTATTTT	CASSYSYGRTDTQYF	NA	TRBV6-6	NA	TRBJ2-3
TGTGCCAGCAGCTTAGAATCCGGGGCTCAGCCCCAGCATTTT	CASSLESGAQPQHF	NA	TRBV7-8	NA	TRBJ1-5
TGTGCCAGCAGCCAACGGGACAGGGTCCTTAATAGCAATCAGCCCCAGCATTTT	CASSQRDRVLNSNQPQHF	NA	TRBV2	TRBD1	TRBJ1-5
TGTGCCAGCAGCCGTGGGAGGGGAACGAGGGTCTACGAGCAGTACTTC	CASSRGRGTRVYEQYF	NA	TRBV5-6	TRBD2	TRBJ2-7
TGTGCCAGCAGTGAACCGCCGGGGGGGCCTAATGAAAAACTGTTTTTT	CASSEPPGGPNEKLFF	once	TRBV2	NA	TRBJ1-4
TGTGCCAGCAGCGTAGGGGCGGGGGGTCCCCTCTACAATGAGCAGTTCTTC	CASSVGAGGPLYNEQFF	NA	TRBV9	TRBD2	TRBJ2-1
TGTGCCAGCAGCCAAGAAAGGGCTTATTACAATGAGCAGTTCTTC	CASSQERAYYNEQFF	NA	TRBV3-1/TRBV3-2	NA	TRBJ2-1
TGTGCCAGCAGCCAAGCGGGGACGTTTGGGGCCTATAATTCACCCCTCCACTTT	CASSQAGTFGAYNSPLHF	NA	TRBV14	NA	TRBJ1-6
TGCGCCAGCAGCGTAGGGAACACTGAAGCTTTCTTT	CASSVGNTEAFF	NA	TRBV5-1	NA	TRBJ1-1
TGTGCCAGCAGCTATAGACAGACCACCGGGGAGCTGTTTTTT	CASSYRQTTGELFF	NA	TRBV11-3	NA	TRBJ2-2
TGTGCCAGCACGTGGGAGTGGAATCAGCCCCAGCATTTT	CASTWEWNQPQHF	NA	TRBV2	NA	TRBJ1-5
TGTGCCAGCAGCCCCGGATCAGGGGGAGGTCAGCCCCAGCATTTT	CASSPGSGGGQPQHF	few	TRBV5-6	TRBD1	TRBJ1-5
TGTGCCAGCAGCCGGTTAGTTGTTAGGGGAGGCTACAATGAGCAGTTCTTC	CASSRLVVRGGYNEQFF	NA	TRBV7-9	NA	TRBJ2-1
TGTGCCAGCAGTTACGCGGACCCCTTGGGCTACACCTTC	CASSYADPLGYTF	NA	TRBV6-5	NA	TRBJ1-2
TGCGCCAGCCGGACAGGGATGGACTATGGCTACACCTTC	CASRTGMDYGYTF	NA	TRBV5-1	TRBD1	TRBJ1-2
TGCGCCAGCAGCCAAACGGGGGGGGCGCTCTACAATGAGCAGTTCTTC	CASSQTGGALYNEQFF	NA	TRBV4-1	TRBD2	TRBJ2-1
TGCGCCAGCAGTGAGTGGGCAGCGAACACTGAAGCTTTCTTT	CASSEWAANTEAFF	NA	TRBV10-2	NA	TRBJ1-1
TGTGCCAGCGGACAGGAAAGCACAGATACGCAGTATTTT	CASGQESTDTQYF	once	TRBV6-4	TRBD1	TRBJ2-3
TGCGCCAGCAAACAGGGCGGCGGGGAGCTGTTTTTT	CASKQGGGELFF	NA	TRBV5-1	NA	TRBJ2-2
TGTGCCAGTACGAGGACAGGGGGCTTTGGAGATACGCAGTATTTT	CASTRTGGFGDTQYF	NA	TRBV19	TRBD1	TRBJ2-3
TGTGCCAGCAGCTTCCTAGGACAGGGGGCCAAGGACGGGGAGCTGTTTTTT	CASSFLGQGAKDGELFF	NA	TRBV7-9	TRBD1	TRBJ2-2
TGTGCCAGCAGCTCGGGACTAATCGCGAACACCGGGGAGCTGTTTTTT	CASSSGLIANTGELFF	NA	TRBV5-5	TRBD2	TRBJ2-2
TGTGCCAGCAGCTTTGGACAGGGTCTCAATTCACCCCTCCACTTT	CASSFGQGLNSPLHF	NA	TRBV7-8	TRBD1	TRBJ1-6
TGCGCCAGCAGCTTGGGCCCAGGACAATACGAGCAGTACTTC	CASSLGPGQYEQYF	NA	TRBV5-1	NA	TRBJ2-7
TGCGCCAGCAGCCAGGGACGGCAAAGCTCCTACGAGCAGTACTTC	CASSQGRQSSYEQYF	NA	TRBV4-1	NA	TRBJ2-7
TGCGCCAGCAGCTTGGAACCTAGGACAGGGCAGGAAAAACTGTTTTTT	CASSLEPRTGQEKLFF	NA	TRBV5-1	TRBD1	TRBJ1-4
TGTGCCACCAGTGAGACAACAGGGGATGGCTACACCTTC	CATSETTGDGYTF	NA	TRBV24-1	TRBD1	TRBJ1-2
TGTGCCAGCAGCCAATATCCAGCCAGAGATACGCAGTATTTT	CASSQYPARDTQYF	few	TRBV3-1/TRBV3-2	NA	TRBJ2-3
TGTGCCAGTTTGGCTCGAAGCACAGATACGCAGTATTTT	CASLARSTDTQYF	NA	TRBV19	NA	TRBJ2-3
TGTGCCAGCTCAGAGGGAACAATTCAGCCCCAGCATTTT	CASSEGTIQPQHF	NA	TRBV18	NA	TRBJ1-5
TGTGCCAGCAGCCATGAGGGGGGGTCTTATGAAAAACTGTTTTTT	CASSHEGGSYEKLFF	NA	TRBV3-1/TRBV3-2	NA	TRBJ1-4
TGTGCCAGCTCCACAGGGGTAAAGGGAATGAACACTGAAGCTTTCTTT	CASSTGVKGMNTEAFF	NA	TRBV5-4	TRBD1	TRBJ1-1
TGTGCCACCAGCAGAGACCAAATGAACACTGAAGCTTTCTTT	CATSRDQMNTEAFF	NA	TRBV15	NA	TRBJ1-1
TGCAGTGCTAGTATTCCGTTGGGGAACACTGAAGCTTTCTTT	CSASIPLGNTEAFF	NA	TRBV20-1	NA	TRBJ1-1
TGTGCCAGCAGAGAAGACAGGGGGCGGTGGACCGGGGAGCTGTTTTTT	CASREDRGRWTGELFF	NA	TRBV2	TRBD1	TRBJ2-2
TGTGCCAGCAGTGACGGGTCGGGGGGGATTAGTGAGCAGTTCTTC	CASSDGSGGISEQFF	NA	TRBV6-4	TRBD2	TRBJ2-1